Here is one T cell receptor (beta chain) with its context. This clonotype came up many times. Its antigen remains undetermined. There are no base qualities to consult, and no much larger clone falls within one base. These data come from a study of blood T cells in healthy people across ages (dated by TCRdb to the mid-2010s). For the study in its entirety: In model experiments, roughly one uniquely barcoded TCR beta cDNA molecule per two T cells was captured by template switching. The study measured age-related changes in TCR beta repertoire diversity using deep sequencing normalized with unique cDNA molecular identifiers. The donors were split into four age groups: young (average about 15 years), middle-aged (39), aged (more than 60) and long-lived (about 82). The study analyzed two additional independent replicas of 1 million unique cDNA reads from the same blood draw for two donors, one aged 18 to 29 and one aged 80 or older.

V drops 3 bases and J drops 3 bases, leaving 5 bases in between. Per the germline V gene, MDHEN is the CDR1 and SYDVKM is the CDR2. The CDR3, from cysteine to phenylalanine, totals 12 residues. CDR3 DNA is the only sequence kept; it has 36 bases, read in frame from the first base. Study-level results and caveats: As age increased, observed TCR beta diversity per million T cells dropped in a roughly linear way, and a significant reduction was already evident by age 40. Because profiling used bulk unsorted PBMCs, naive and antigen-experienced compartments could not be compared conclusively. Compared with the aged group, the long-lived group had more naive CD4+ T cells, fewer expanded clones and increased TCR diversity, suggesting age selection. Observed TCR beta diversity correlated strongly with the percentage of naive T cells measured by flow cytometry. Total diversity estimates from one million sequenced T cells were considered lower bounds and underestimates. Because donor CMV infection status was unknown, age-related changes in expanded clonotypes were potentially confounded.

Library preparation employed 5' RACE. Sequenced using an Illumina HiSeq 2500. The second PCR ran for about 6 to 11 cycles and used a J-beta primer mix along with a sample-barcoded 5' primer. A template-switch 5' adaptor carrying 12 random nucleotides introduced a unique molecular identifier onto each TCR beta cDNA molecule. At least 2.5 million CDR3-containing paired-end reads were obtained from each sample. First-strand cDNA synthesis was performed from all RNA using the Mint cDNA synthesis kit, with priming by a TRBC-specific oligonucleotide. After uracil-DNA glycosylase treatment, a first 18-cycle PCR used universal primers M1SS and BC2_uni_R on all cDNA. The original pipeline was this. Each sample was normalized by randomly selecting 1 million high-quality reads, each carrying a distinct molecular identifier. Reads sharing molecular identifiers were discarded rather than binned into consensus sequences. MiTCR, set to a Q25 quality threshold and the strictest error-elimination algorithm, was used for CDR3 identification, clonotype clustering and error correction. A nonparametric unseen species model with Euler transformation was used to estimate a lower bound on total TCR beta diversity. TCRdb reanalyzed the raw reads on its own, using fastp at Q25 for trimming and MiXCR for clone calling, and kept in-frame beta chains. CDR3 protein sequences are deduplicated, and each keeps its most common genes and DNA. These V and J calls originate from TCRdb's pipeline instead of the authors' own analysis. Present in this sample are 750,000 to 1,000,000 distinct CDR3 sequences, about 28% of which were seen just once. The leading ten clones occupy about 9.4% of the sample.

The 39 donors, aged 6 to 90 years, were systemically healthy Caucasian individuals from Russia. Ten milliliters of peripheral blood were drawn from each donor into EDTA-treated Vacutainer tubes. Ficoll-Paque density-gradient centrifugation was used to isolate PBMCs, with at least 7 million obtained per sample. Total RNA, at least 6 micrograms per sample, was extracted from PBMCs with Trizol reagent. Naive CD45RAhigh/CD27high T cell percentages were measured by flow cytometry on a PBMC aliquot from every donor. These data also formed part of another study, on T cells of mothers and their children. The second source states: Nine systemically healthy Caucasian individuals, comprising three mothers and their six children, were included as donors. cDNA synthesis used all of the extracted RNA, with roughly 1.6 ug of RNA in each 15 ul reaction. In the second PCR, the M1S primer added sample barcodes and 2-4 random nucleotides. Each mother yielded over 10 million TCR beta CDR3 reads and each child 3 million to 3.5 million reads. Thymic selection similarly shapes TCR recombination output in related and unrelated pairs, with minor effect from inherited differences. Related mother-child pairs always showed normalized repertoire overlap that was slightly higher than in unrelated mother-child pairs, though the difference was never significant. Persistent microchimeric T cell clones were not detected, at a sensitivity of 85 to 100 clones per million clonotypes. Deep NGS was used in the study to compare the TCR beta repertoires of mothers and children and to look for features that separate related mother-child pairs from unrelated individuals. The mean age was around 40 +/- 4 years for the mothers and about 12 +/- 4 years for the children. Libraries were sequenced on Illumina HiSeq 2000 with 100+100 nt paired-end reads after adapter ligation with NEBNext reagents. To avoid cross-contamination, the mother libraries and the child libraries were prepared a month apart and sequenced in separate runs. Each donor had between about 450,000 and 2,200,000 distinct TCR beta clonotypes identified. Naive TCR beta clonotypes were estimated from low-frequency clonotypes matched to each donor's FACS-determined naive share, without sorting.

The TCR originated in a woman aged 40-49 years in good health. Recombination connected TRBV28 to TRBJ1-2, with no D gene named confidently. Material for sequencing was blood. The nucleotide sequence is given as TGTGCCAGCAGTTTCGCATACTATGGCTACACCTTC. Protein translation: CASSFAYYGYTF.